This entry features one T cell receptor beta chain sequence. Its antigen remains unknown. This entry is derived from a study of naive and memory T cell subsets. Study-wide findings and caveats: This RNA-based method may be sensitive to activation-related transcript changes.

The SP2 primer and nested alpha and beta constant region primers amplified ligated cDNA in four rounds. Blood and skin TCR RNA was reverse transcribed with alpha and beta constant primers. Using its own MiXCR run on the 5' RACE reads, TCRdb lists one record per CDR3 protein. In the table there are about 32,000 distinct CDR3 sequences, over 15% of which are singletons. The V gene lost 6 bases and the J gene lost 0 bases, with 12 bases spanning the gap. This CDR3 has 14 residues. TCR cDNA received a 3' ligated oligonucleotide that carried a UMI. Input was about 1 to 1,100 ng of DNase-treated total RNA without cell sorting.

This TCR came from a female donor in good health. This chain links TRBV12-3 or TRBV12-4 with TRBJ2-7; tentative D call: TRBD2 (7 bases). CDR3 protein: CASRGGADSYEQYF. The CDR3 bases are TGTGCCAGCAGGGGGGGGGCCGACTCCTACGAGCAGTACTTC.